This entry lists 30 T cell receptor beta chains sequenced from one sample in a study of T-cell reconstitution after alpha-beta-depleted transplantation in children. Unique molecular identifiers were incorporated into the prepared TCRbeta library. MiXCR was run by TCRdb on the PCR reads, yielding one entry per CDR3 protein. Of about 580,000 distinct CDR3 sequences listed, about 21% are singletons. The source was PBMCs, mostly from graft donor cells, collected 360 days after TCRalphabeta/CD19-depleted stem cell transplant. Receptors were obtained from a boy under two years old who had a stem cell transplant for acute myeloid leukemia, so the T cells may come from the graft donor.

The sample holds many counts of this clonotype. The chain is built from TRBV30 and TRBJ2-7; D gene unclear. The CDR3 has 11 residues. V lost 2 bases, J lost 4 bases, and 6 bases lay in between. The germline V gene has CDR1 GTSNPN and CDR2 SVGIG (reference sequence). The CDR3, as DNA: TGTGCCTGGAGTCCCAGTTACGAGCAGTACTTC. Translation: CAWSPSYEQYF.

The J gene is TRBJ2-5, the V gene TRBV7-2; D perhaps matches TRBD1 (6 bases). Trimming took off 7 bases at V and 1 base at J, with 13 bases between the two ends. This CDR3 contains 14 residues. Germline V gene sequence: CDR1 SGHTA, CDR2 FQGNSA. The CDR3 protein is CASNHREIQETQYF. As DNA, the CDR3 is TGTGCCAGCAACCACAGGGAAATCCAAGAGACCCAGTACTTC. Based on the CDR3 plus reference TRBV7-2 and TRBJ2-5, the full variable domain is GAGVSQSPSNKVTEKGKDVELRCDPISGHTALYWYRQSLGQGLEFLIYFQGNSAPDKSGLPSDRFSAERTGGSVSTLTIQRTQQEDSAVYLCASNHREIQETQYFGPGTRLLVL.

The V and J genes are TRBV12-3 or TRBV12-4 and TRBJ1-1; the match to TRBD1 covers 9 bases. V gave up 3 bases and J gave up 3 bases; unmatched junction bases: 11. The CDR3 totals 17 residues. DNA of the CDR3: TGTGCCAGCAGTTTCAACAGGGGGCGCGGGGTCGACACTGAAGCTTTCTTT. Encoded protein: CASSFNRGRGVDTEAFF.

CDR3 in DNA: TGCAGTGCGAGGCCCGGGACAGGGGGATACACTGAAGCTTTCTTT. Its protein product is CSARPGTGGYTEAFF. The rearrangement uses TRBV20-1 and TRBJ1-1; 11 bases line up with TRBD1. The ends lost 6 bases at V and 3 bases at J; junction bases unmatched: 9. The CDR3 contains 15 residues. The germline CDR1 and CDR2 sequences are DFQATT and SNEGSKA (reference sequence).

The chain is built from TRBV7-2 and TRBJ2-1, with 11 bases fitting TRBD2. The CDR3 runs to 14 residues. Losses at the gene ends were 7 bases for V and 4 bases for J; bases not matched to a gene: 3. Germline V lookup: CDR1 SGHTA, CDR2 FQGNSA. The chain's CDR3 is CASIAGGIYNEQFF. CDR3 bases: TGTGCCAGCATAGCGGGGGGGATTTACAATGAGCAGTTCTTC.

The V gene is TRBV6-5, the J gene TRBJ2-1, with D perhaps given as TRBD1 or TRBD2 (5 bases each). Trimming removed 2 bases from V and 7 bases from J, with 15 bases in between. CDR3 length: 15 amino acids. CDR1 and CDR2 from the germline V gene are MNHEY and SVGAGI. The CDR3 is CASSYLSAGRNEQFF. The CDR3 bases are TGTGCCAGCAGTTACCTGTCGGCAGGGAGAAATGAGCAGTTCTTC.

This clonotype was observed many times. CDR3 amino acids: CASSPPSQDRAIEQYF. The CDR3 nucleotides read TGTGCCAGCAGCCCTCCATCTCAAGACAGGGCGATCGAGCAGTACTTC. This chain connects TRBV6-2 or TRBV6-3 to TRBJ2-7, with 7 nucleotides matching TRBD1. The CDR3 length is 16 residues. J lost 6 bases, V lost 6 bases, and 17 bases had no gene match. CDR1 MNHEY and CDR2 SVGEGT come from the germline V gene.

This clonotype was seen more than once but under ten times. The rearrangement joins TRBV25-1 to TRBJ1-3; the D is unclear. The CDR3 sequence is 14 residues long. The germline V gene encodes CDR1 MGHDK and CDR2 SYGVNS. The V gene lost 8 bases and the J gene lost 3 bases, with 14 bases spanning the gap. CDR3 region: CASSEWEYGNTIYF. Here the CDR3 DNA reads TGTGCCAGCTCCGAGTGGGAATATGGAAACACCATATATTTT.

This clonotype was picked up a small number of times. This rearrangement joins TRBV11-2 to TRBJ2-3, with 12 bases that match TRBD2. Germline V gene data show CDR1 as SGHAT and CDR2 as FQNNGV. The junction had 19 bases not matched to a gene; V was cut back by 3 bases and J by 6 bases. The CDR3 extends over 20 amino acids. The CDR3 sequence: CASSFRRTTSGGIPDDTQYF. The DNA of the CDR3 is TGTGCCAGCAGCTTTCGAAGAACGACTAGCGGGGGAATACCAGACGATACGCAGTATTTT.

This clonotype has only a few counts. The chain employs TRBV6-4 and TRBJ2-6, with 8 nucleotides matching TRBD1. The germline V gene has CDR1 MRHNA and CDR2 SNTAGT. The CDR3 consists of 15 residues. V trimming: 9 bases; J trimming: 2 bases; junction bases outside the gene matches: 6. CDR3 DNA sequence: TGTGCCAGTACGATGACAGGGGCTGGGGCCAACGTCCTGACTTTC. Its protein product is CASTMTGAGANVLTF.

This clonotype was detected many times. This chain joins TRBV15 and TRBJ2-3; weak D call: TRBD1 (5 bases). Trimming left V 5 bases short and J 6 bases short, with 18 bases between. The length of the CDR3 is 15 residues. Germline-derived CDR1 and CDR2 are LNHNV and YYDKDF (reference sequence). The CDR3 nucleotides are TGTGCCACCAGCCCAGGGCCCTACGGTCTGGATACGCAGTATTTT. This encodes CATSPGPYGLDTQYF.

This clonotype was seen many times. The gene calls are TRBV6-2 or TRBV6-3 and TRBJ2-1; 11 bases are a match to TRBD1. Trimming cost V 2 bases and J 0 bases; bases outside gene matches: 9. The germline gives CDR1 MNHEY, CDR2 SVGEGT. This CDR3 is built from 19 residues. The CDR3 region is CASSYPDRGQLGSYNEQFF. CDR3 bases: TGTGCCAGCAGTTACCCGGACAGGGGGCAATTGGGCTCCTACAATGAGCAGTTCTTC.

The gene calls are TRBV25-1 and TRBJ2-3, with 7 nucleotides matching TRBD1. The ends lost 3 bases at V and 2 bases at J; junction bases unmatched: 5. Looked up from germline, CDR1 is MGHDK and CDR2 is SYGVNS. The CDR3 length is 15 residues. As DNA, the CDR3 is TGTGCCAGCAGTGAGTCAGGACAGGACACAGATACGCAGTATTTT. Its protein product is CASSESGQDTDTQYF.

DNA for the CDR3: TGCGCCAGCAGCCTGGTCCCGGGGCTTCTCTACGAGCAGTACTTC. Its protein is CASSLVPGLLYEQYF. This sequence joins TRBV5-1 and TRBJ2-7; the D gene could be TRBD1 or TRBD2 (5 bases each). Germline lookup yields CDR1 SGHRS and CDR2 YFSETQ. This CDR3 comprises 15 residues. Trimming stripped 4 bases from V and 3 bases from J, with 17 bases between.

The CDR3 DNA follows: TGTGCCTGGAGCCCCGGGGCCAACGTCCTGACTTTC. Its translation is CAWSPGANVLTF. The chain uses TRBV30 and TRBJ2-6; no clear D gene. Germline CDR1 GTSNPN, CDR2 SVGIG (reference sequence). Trimming removed 3 bases from V and 4 bases from J, with 4 bases in between. The CDR3 spans 12 residues.

This clonotype was counted a few times. The J gene is TRBJ1-2, the V gene TRBV5-1; 10 bases line up with TRBD1. Germline V gene data show CDR1 as SGHRS and CDR2 as YFSETQ. Trimming removed 0 bases from V and 8 bases from J; junction bases left unmatched: 10. The CDR3 sequence is 16 residues long. The CDR3 DNA follows: TGCGCCAGCAGCTTGGGCCGACAGGGGGCAACTAGCGGCTACACCTTC. This codes for CASSLGRQGATSGYTF. The whole variable domain, filled in from reference TRBV5-1 and TRBJ1-2, reads KAGVTQTPRYLIKTRGQQVTLSCSPISGHRSVSWYQQTPGQGLQFLFEYFSETQRNKGNFPGRFSGRQFSNSRSEMNVSTLELGDSALYLCASSLGRQGATSGYTFGSGTRLTVV.

This clonotype was recorded a few times. The DNA for the CDR3 is TGCAGTGCTAGTTTTTCGGGGGCTACCACAGATACGCAGTATTTT. Translated: CSASFSGATTDTQYF. The chain recombines TRBV20-1 with TRBJ2-3; D might be TRBD1 or TRBD2, each matching 6 bases. This CDR3 has 15 residues. Trimming removed 3 bases at V and 2 bases at J, with 15 bases between. Germline-derived CDR1 and CDR2 are DFQATT and SNEGSKA (reference sequence).

The gene calls are TRBV7-2 and TRBJ2-3, with D perhaps matching TRBD1 or TRBD2 (6 bases each). Germline V gene sequence: CDR1 SGHTA, CDR2 FQGNSA. The CDR3 is 15 residues long. V shed 2 bases and J shed 6 bases, with 15 bases lying between them. The CDR3 DNA is TGTGCCAGCAGCTTATTTGGGGGGCCCGTGGATACGCAGTATTTT. Its translation: CASSLFGGPVDTQYF. The whole variable domain, remainder taken from reference TRBV7-2 and TRBJ2-3, is GAGVSQSPSNKVTEKGKDVELRCDPISGHTALYWYRQSLGQGLEFLIYFQGNSAPDKSGLPSDRFSAERTGGSVSTLTIQRTQQEDSAVYLCASSLFGGPVDTQYFGPGTRLTVL.

The chain combines TRBV6-2 or TRBV6-3 with TRBJ2-1; TRBD2 agrees at 8 bases. Germline lookup yields CDR1 MNHEY and CDR2 SVGEGT. The CDR3 is 15 amino acids. Trimming removed 6 bases from V and 0 bases from J; junction bases left unmatched: 4. The chain's CDR3 is CASRRAGGSYNEQFF. The CDR3 nucleotides read TGTGCCAGCAGAAGGGCGGGGGGCTCCTACAATGAGCAGTTCTTC.

The chain couples TRBV27 to TRBJ1-6, with D perhaps matching TRBD1 (5 bases). The CDR3 contains 14 residues. Trimming stripped 5 bases from V and 14 bases from J, with 19 bases between. Germline V CDR1 and CDR2: MNHEY, SMNVEV (reference sequence). CDR3 DNA: TGTGCCAGCAGTCCCGGGACGGCACTGGCGTCCCTCCACTTT. Residues: CASSPGTALASLHF.

This clonotype was picked up a small number of times. The chain links TRBV20-1 to TRBJ1-4; the D gene is possibly TRBD1 (5 bases). The CDR3 is made up of 15 amino acids. Trimming pared 3 bases from V and 0 bases from J, leaving 11 bases between. CDR1 DFQATT and CDR2 SNEGSKA come from the germline V gene (reference sequence). The CDR3 is CSASQGLATNEKLFF. Here the CDR3 DNA reads TGCAGTGCTAGTCAGGGCCTTGCAACTAATGAAAAACTGTTTTTT.

The chain couples TRBV12-3 or TRBV12-4 to TRBJ1-2; 8 bases fit TRBD1. The ends lost 10 bases at V and 0 bases at J; junction bases unmatched: 13. This CDR3 has 16 amino acids. The CDR3 DNA reads as TGTGCCACCTATCCGGGACAGGACCTAACTAACTATGGCTACACCTTC. Translated: CATYPGQDLTNYGYTF.

The sample holds a few counts of this clonotype. V is TRBV30 and J is TRBJ2-1; the D gene is possibly TRBD2 (6 bases). V gave up 5 bases and J gave up 7 bases, with 15 bases separating them. CDR1 GTSNPN and CDR2 SVGIG come from the germline V gene (reference sequence). This CDR3 spans 13 amino acids. The CDR3 DNA follows: TGTGCCTGGTTAGGGTCTGCGGGGAATGAGCAGTTCTTC. It is translated as CAWLGSAGNEQFF.

The chain combines TRBV6-5 with TRBJ1-5; 9 bases line up with TRBD1. The CDR3 is 15 amino acids. CDR1 is MNHEY and CDR2 is SVGAGI in the germline V gene. The J segment lost 6 bases and the V segment lost 0 bases, leaving 3 bases of the junction unmatched. CDR3 loop: CASSYSGQGLQPQHF. The CDR3 nucleotides are TGTGCCAGCAGTTACTCGGGACAGGGACTTCAGCCCCAGCATTTT.

This clonotype came up many times. The chain has TRBV6-2 or TRBV6-3 and TRBJ1-5, with D possibly being TRBD1 (6 bases). Per germline, CDR1 MNHEY and CDR2 SVGEGT. The CDR3 loop spans 14 amino acids. The ends were cut back, 5 bases at V and 7 bases at J, with 15 bases in the middle. The CDR3 is CASSDLRGRQPQHF. The CDR3 region has the DNA TGTGCCAGCAGTGATCTCAGGGGACGACAGCCCCAGCATTTT.

This clonotype has just a few counts. V gene TRBV28 combines with J gene TRBJ2-1; 10 bases line up with TRBD2. The CDR3 has 16 residues. After removal of 2 bases from V and 8 bases from J, the junction contained 9 bases not matched to a gene. CDR1 is MDHEN, CDR2 SYDVKM, per germline. The CDR3 region has the DNA TGTGCCAGCAGTTTAAGGGAGCGGGGGGGCCTTGATGAGCAGTTCTTC. Translation gives CASSLRERGGLDEQFF.

The chain is built from TRBV10-3 and TRBJ2-3, with 7 positions matching TRBD2. Germline CDR1 ENHRY, CDR2 SYGVKD. The CDR3 length is 15 residues. Losses at the gene ends were 6 bases for V and 0 bases for J; bases not matched to a gene: 6. The CDR3 DNA reads TGTGCCATCAGCCTCAGCGGGGTGAGCACAGATACGCAGTATTTT. Translated: CAISLSGVSTDTQYF.

The chain carries TRBV20-1 and TRBJ2-2, with 9 positions matching TRBD2. CDR3 length: 16 amino acids. V was clipped by 0 bases and J by 3 bases; unmatched bases: 5. Per germline, CDR1 DFQATT and CDR2 SNEGSKA (reference sequence). The CDR3 coding sequence is TGCAGTGCTAGAGACTTAGCGGGGGTTGACACCGGGGAGCTGTTTTTT. This gives the protein CSARDLAGVDTGELFF.

This chain connects TRBV18 to TRBJ1-6; TRBD1 might be the D (6 bases). The CDR3 covers 16 residues. CDR1 is KGHSH and CDR2 is LQKENI in the germline V gene. Trimming removed 2 bases at V and 9 bases at J, with 17 bases between. For the CDR3, the DNA is TGTGCCAGCTCACCAGAGGTCAGGGGCTCCCTTTCACCCCTCCACTTT. It encodes CASSPEVRGSLSPLHF.

This clonotype has just a few counts. The chain joins TRBV28 to TRBJ1-4; D is unclear. The CDR3 runs to 14 residues. The V end was cut by 6 bases, the J end by 7 bases, with 15 bases between. Per germline, CDR1 MDHEN and CDR2 SYDVKM. In DNA form, the CDR3 reads TGTGCCAGCAGGCTGACCGGGAACGGTGAAAAACTGTTTTTT. This gives the protein CASRLTGNGEKLFF.